The 19 T cell receptor beta chains given below trace back to one sample, sequenced in a study of blood T cell repertoires in COVID-19. Sequencing was performed with immunoSEQ multiplex PCR; in TCRdb, only in-frame clones are kept and a portion is missing. The repertoire consists of over 150,000 clones, with about 85% occurring once and the leading ten covering approximately 0.99%. Specimen: peripheral blood. The receptors derive from a man aged 35 to 55 with acute or convalescent COVID-19.

This sequence joins TRBV7-6 and TRBJ2-7; the match to TRBD1 covers 8 bases. Germline V lookup: CDR1 SGHVS, CDR2 FNYEAQ. CDR3 length equals 15 residues. V shed 2 bases, J shed 0 bases, and the junction held 3 bases outside the gene matches. The CDR3 is CASSLLTGGSYEQYF. The CDR3 DNA reads as TGTGCCAGCAGCTTACTAACAGGGGGCTCCTACGAGCAGTACTTC.

The J gene is TRBJ2-3, the V gene TRBV18, with 9 positions matching TRBD2. This CDR3 has 16 residues. Germline V gene data show CDR1 as KGHSH and CDR2 as LQKENI. V lost 4 bases to trimming and J lost 3 bases; unmatched junction nucleotides: 8. The CDR3 region is CASSLSQRGATDTQYF. Written as DNA, the CDR3 is TGTGCCAGCTCACTGTCCCAGCGGGGGGCGACAGATACGCAGTATTTT.

The gene calls are TRBV10-3 and TRBJ1-5; possibly TRBD1 for D (6 bases). The CDR3 is 13 amino acids. V was shortened by 5 bases and J by 4 bases, with 9 bases between the two germline ends. CDR1 and CDR2 (germline): ENHRY, SYGVKD. The CDR3 DNA sequence: TGTGCCATCAGTTTTGACAGGAATCAGCCCCAGCATTTT. Its translation: CAISFDRNQPQHF.

In the case of this clone: An end of the junction differs from the germline gene, which may be a read error. The gene calls are TRBV5-1 and TRBJ1-4; D is undetermined. The CDR3 consists of 12 residues. Per the germline V gene, CDR1 is SGHRS and CDR2 is YFSETQ. The CDR3: CASSLAKEKLFF. CDR3 DNA: TGCGCCAGCAGCTTGGCTAAGGAAAAACTGTTTTTT. The variable domain in full, with the rest retrieved from reference TRBV5-1 and TRBJ1-4, is KAGVTQTPRYLIKTRGQQVTLSCSPISGHRSVSWYQQTPGQGLQFLFEYFSETQRNKGNFPGRFSGRQFSNSRSEMNVSTLELGDSALYLCASSLAKEKLFFGSGTQLSVL.

V and J are TRBV6-5 and TRBJ1-5, with D possibly matching TRBD1 (5 bases). Trimming stripped 7 bases from V and 2 bases from J, with 12 bases between. The germline gives CDR1 MNHEY, CDR2 SVGAGI. This CDR3 is 14 amino acids long. Here the CDR3 DNA reads TGTGCCAGCACCTTAGACAGTGGCAATCAGCCCCAGCATTTT. Its translation: CASTLDSGNQPQHF.

The J gene is TRBJ1-5, the V gene TRBV7-2; D is possibly TRBD1 (5 bases). The germline gives CDR1 SGHTA, CDR2 FQGNSA. The V and J ends lost 5 bases and 0 bases respectively, with 11 bases between them. There are 15 residues in the CDR3. CDR3 region: CASSRRVDSNQPQHF. Written as DNA, the CDR3 is TGTGCCAGCAGCCGCAGGGTAGATAGCAATCAGCCCCAGCATTTT.

This sequence joins TRBV7-9 and TRBJ2-7; the D gene is possibly TRBD2 (5 bases). Germline V gene lookup returns CDR1 SEHNR and CDR2 FQNEAQ (reference sequence). CDR3 length: 15 amino acids. Trimming took off 5 bases at V and 3 bases at J, with 17 bases between the two ends. The CDR3, as DNA: TGTGCCAGCAGCCCACCCCGGGGAGCTGACTACGAGCAGTACTTC. Translation gives CASSPPRGADYEQYF.

CDR3 DNA sequence: TGTGCCAGCTCACTGACAGGGACATCCGAGCAGTACTTC. Protein product: CASSLTGTSEQYF. The chain links TRBV18 to TRBJ2-7; 7 nucleotides match TRBD1. Trimming cost V 4 bases and J 6 bases; bases outside gene matches: 6. This CDR3 has 13 amino acids. The germline V gene encodes CDR1 KGHSH and CDR2 LQKENI.

V and J are TRBV11-2 and TRBJ2-1, with TRBD2 identical over 9 bases. The CDR3 has 16 residues. CDR1 is SGHAT, CDR2 FQNNGV, per germline. After removal of 4 bases from V and 8 bases from J, the junction contained 12 bases not matched to a gene. CDR3 in DNA: TGTGCCAGCAGCTATCCCGGGCGGGGGGGGTTACATGAGCAGTTCTTC. This encodes CASSYPGRGGLHEQFF. Full variable domain (remainder filled in from reference TRBV11-2 and TRBJ2-1): EAGVAQSPRYKIIEKRQSVAFWCNPISGHATLYWYQQILGQGPKLLIQFQNNGVVDDSQLPKDRFSAERLKGVDSTLKIQPAKLEDSAVYLCASSYPGRGGLHEQFFGPGTRLTVL.

This clone was seen a single time. The chain uses TRBV5-1 and TRBJ2-5; TRBD1 aligns across 7 bases. The CDR3 is 14 amino acids. The V segment lost 1 base and the J segment 3 bases; nucleotides outside the gene matches: 3. Germline values: CDR1 SGHRS, CDR2 YFSETQ. CDR3 amino acids: CASSLNTGEETQYF. The CDR3 DNA reads as TGCGCCAGCAGCTTGAATACAGGGGAAGAGACCCAGTACTTC.

This chain links TRBV6-5 with TRBJ2-2, with TRBD1 matching 7 bases. The CDR3 contains 15 residues. Unmatched junction bases numbered 4, after V lost 0 bases and J lost 6 bases. Per the germline V gene, CDR1 is MNHEY and CDR2 is SVGAGI. The CDR3 DNA sequence: TGTGCCAGCAGTTACTCCTACAGGGGTCCCGGGGAGCTGTTTTTT. Amino acid sequence: CASSYSYRGPGELFF.

Of note for this clone: One end of the junction varies from germline; a read error may be responsible. The rearrangement joins TRBV7-8 to TRBJ1-2, with 8 bases fitting TRBD1. The CDR3 is 14 residues long. Germline V lookup: CDR1 SGHVS, CDR2 FQNEAQ. Here the CDR3 reads CASSRQTGGLSPSF. CDR3 DNA sequence: TGTGCCAGCAGCCGACAAACAGGGGGTTTAAGCCCATCCTTC.

CDR3 in amino acids: CASSWGLAGGREETQYF. Here the CDR3 DNA reads TGCGCCAGCAGCTGGGGACTAGCGGGGGGCCGGGAGGAGACCCAGTACTTC. The chain employs TRBV5-1 and TRBJ2-5; 15 bases line up with TRBD2. CDR1 is SGHRS and CDR2 is YFSETQ in the germline V gene. CDR3 length equals 17 residues. The ends lost 3 bases at V and 5 bases at J; junction bases unmatched: 8.

The gene calls are TRBV19 and TRBJ2-4; TRBD1 agrees at 10 bases. The CDR3 extends over 20 amino acids. After removal of 4 bases from V and 1 base from J, the junction contained 16 bases not matched to a gene. Germline V lookup: CDR1 LNHDA, CDR2 SQIVND (reference sequence). The CDR3 DNA sequence: TGTGCCAGTAGTACGCCCTCCGGGACAGGGGAGAGGGGGGCCAAAAACATTCAGTACTTC. It translates to CASSTPSGTGERGAKNIQYF.

The V gene is TRBV6-2 or TRBV6-3, the J gene TRBJ2-1, with 15 nucleotides matching TRBD2. V was clipped by 5 bases and J by 8 bases; unmatched bases: 13. The CDR3 extends over 18 amino acids. Per the germline V gene, CDR1 is MNHEY and CDR2 is SVGEGT. In DNA form, the CDR3 reads TGTGCCAGCAGTCTAATCACCGGACTAGCGGGGGGGGGCGATGAGCAGTTCTTC. Its protein product is CASSLITGLAGGGDEQFF.

This clone was picked up a small number of times. This rearrangement joins TRBV24-1 to TRBJ1-1; 8 bases match TRBD1. V lost 11 bases and J lost 11; bases outside the gene matches: 6. Germline V gene lookup returns CDR1 KGHDR and CDR2 SFDVKD. The CDR3 is 10 residues long. CDR3 bases: TGTGCCAACAACAGGGGGTGTGCTTTCTTT. Translation gives CANNRGCAFF.

V usage is TRBV11-2 and J usage is TRBJ1-2; D remains ambiguous. Trimming removed 3 bases from V and 5 bases from J, with 7 bases in between. This CDR3 region has 12 residues. The germline gives CDR1 SGHAT, CDR2 FQNNGV. The CDR3 loop is CASSLNGYGYTF. The CDR3 DNA follows: TGTGCCAGCAGCTTGAACGGGTATGGCTACACCTTC.

In its sample, this clone was seen a few times. The chain uses TRBV28 and TRBJ2-2; 11 bases are shared with TRBD2. The germline gives CDR1 MDHEN, CDR2 SYDVKM. Germline trimming cut 6 bases from V and 7 bases from J; bases unmatched to any gene: 7. The CDR3 has 15 amino acids. This CDR3 reads CASRNLGTSGGELFF. The CDR3 DNA reads TGTGCCAGCAGGAACTTAGGGACTAGCGGCGGGGAGCTGTTTTTT.

In this sample, this clone turned up a few times. The chain is built from TRBV3-1 (or the pseudogene TRBV3-2) and TRBJ2-2, with a possible D match to TRBD2 (7 bases). Germline assignment: CDR1 LGHDT and CDR2 YNNKEL (reference sequence). V shed 1 base and J shed 3 bases, with 12 bases lying between them. The CDR3 runs to 16 residues. The CDR3 coding sequence is TGTGCCAGCAGCCAAGTCGGCGGGGGCGACACCGGGGAGCTGTTTTTT. Encoded protein: CASSQVGGGDTGELFF.